This record covers a single T cell receptor beta chain. This sample stems from a study of blood T cell repertoires in COVID-19. Study summary: Acute and convalescent COVID-19 specimens originated in the United States, Italy and Spain. Sources were T cells, B-cell-depleted T cells, or PBMCs; the material itself was cDNA or gDNA.

Original processing notes: Amplification with reference gene primers provided the estimates of nucleated cell counts. Sequencing was performed with immunoSEQ multiplex PCR; in TCRdb, only in-frame clones are kept and a portion is missing. The V and J calls and clone size are taken from that table; D and trimming were inferred from the DNA. In the table there are a few hundred thousand clones, 80% to 90% of which are singletons. Assignments of participants to cohorts depended upon their own reported clinical history. V lost 4 bases, J lost 4 bases, and 7 bases stayed unmatched. CDR3 length equals 14 residues. Germline V lookup: CDR1 SGHRS, CDR2 YFSETQ.

The rearrangement links TRBV5-1 to TRBJ1-1; 7 bases match TRBD1. Sequenced input: PBMCs or T cells enriched from blood (not recorded which). The clonotype was recovered from a young woman who had recovered from COVID-19. This chain's CDR3 is CASSPQTGFTEAFF. The CDR3 DNA reads as TGCGCCAGCAGCCCTCAGACAGGGTTCACTGAAGCTTTCTTT.